Listed below are T cell receptor beta chains from one sample, sequenced in a study of T cell clones after liver transplantation. The protocol was immunoSEQ multiplex PCR, while the TCRdb copy is restricted to in-frame clones and leaves out a portion. Found here are tens of thousands of clones, over 60% of them singletons; the top ten hold about a tenth. This material consisted of CD4+ T cells from blood, taken at the 22-month timepoint. Receptors originate from a human patient who received a liver transplant. Some T cells may trace back to the graft donor. The CDR3 runs from the conserved cysteine through the conserved F or W. D genes are given only for firm matches. The size of a clone is reported for some rows only, either as once, few or many, or as a class for expanded clones.

j_call: TRBJ1-1
v_call: TRBV28
d_call: TRBD1
clone_size: -
cdr3_nt: TGTGCCAGCAGTGACAGGGGCCTATACACTGAAGCTTTCTTT
cdr3_aa: CASSDRGLYTEAFF

j_call: TRBJ2-3
v_call: TRBV6-6
d_call: -
clone_size: -
cdr3_nt: TGTGCCAGCAGTCAGGCCACCGTAACAGATACGCAGTATTTT
cdr3_aa: CASSQATVTDTQYF

j_call: TRBJ2-6
v_call: TRBV14
d_call: -
clone_size: -
cdr3_nt: TGTGCCAGCAGCCCCGCAGGGGACCCCTTCTCTGGGGCCAACGTCCTGACTTTC
cdr3_aa: CASSPAGDPFSGANVLTF

j_call: TRBJ1-1
v_call: TRBV30
d_call: -
clone_size: once
cdr3_nt: TGTGCCTGGAGCGTACAGGGAGACACTGAAGCTTTCTTT
cdr3_aa: CAWSVQGDTEAFF

j_call: TRBJ1-5
v_call: TRBV28
d_call: -
clone_size: -
cdr3_nt: TGTGCCAGCAGTTTAGGCGGAGGAAGCAATCAGCCCCAGCATTTT
cdr3_aa: CASSLGGGSNQPQHF

j_call: TRBJ2-5
v_call: TRBV7-3
d_call: TRBD1
clone_size: -
cdr3_nt: TGTGCCAGCAGCTCAAGACAGGGTTCCGGAGAGACCCAGTACTTC
cdr3_aa: CASSSRQGSGETQYF

j_call: TRBJ1-2
v_call: TRBV7-9
d_call: TRBD1
clone_size: few
cdr3_nt: TGTGCCAGCAGCTTATTCTCACGGACCAACAGGGGTCTAGGCTATGGCTACACCTTC
cdr3_aa: CASSLFSRTNRGLGYGYTF

j_call: TRBJ1-2
v_call: TRBV5-1
d_call: -
clone_size: few
cdr3_nt: TGCGCCAGCAGCCCAGTAAGGGACTATGGCTACACCTTC
cdr3_aa: CASSPVRDYGYTF

j_call: TRBJ1-1
v_call: TRBV29-1
d_call: TRBD1
clone_size: -
cdr3_nt: TGCAGCGTTGGGACAGGGGGCATCACTGAAGCTTTCTTT
cdr3_aa: CSVGTGGITEAFF

j_call: TRBJ2-7
v_call: TRBV28
d_call: TRBD1
clone_size: few
cdr3_nt: TGTGCCAGCAGTAGCGTTACAGGGGGCTCCTACGAGCAGTACTTC
cdr3_aa: CASSSVTGGSYEQYF

j_call: TRBJ2-2
v_call: TRBV5-6
d_call: -
clone_size: -
cdr3_nt: TGTGCCAGCAGCTTACCCGTCGGGGAGCTGTTTTTT
cdr3_aa: CASSLPVGELFF

j_call: TRBJ1-2
v_call: TRBV29-1
d_call: -
clone_size: -
cdr3_nt: TGCAGCGTTGAGGGAGGGGCCGGGTATGGCTACACCTTC
cdr3_aa: CSVEGGAGYGYTF

j_call: TRBJ2-7
v_call: TRBV18
d_call: TRBD2
clone_size: -
cdr3_nt: TGTGCCAGCTCAGGGGGACTAGCGGGGACCCTGGTTTACGAGCAGTACTTC
cdr3_aa: CASSGGLAGTLVYEQYF

j_call: TRBJ1-3
v_call: TRBV5-4
d_call: TRBD1
clone_size: -
cdr3_nt: TGTGCCAGCAGCTATGGGACAGTAGACACCATATATTTT
cdr3_aa: CASSYGTVDTIYF

j_call: TRBJ1-1
v_call: TRBV10-3
d_call: -
clone_size: -
cdr3_nt: TGTGCCATCAGTGAGAGGCCGGGGAGGACTGAAGCTTTCTTT
cdr3_aa: CAISERPGRTEAFF

j_call: TRBJ2-6
v_call: TRBV2
d_call: -
clone_size: -
cdr3_nt: TGTGCCAGCAGTGAGATGATAGCGCCTGGGGCCAACGTCCTGACTTTC
cdr3_aa: CASSEMIAPGANVLTF

j_call: TRBJ1-5
v_call: TRBV4-1
d_call: -
clone_size: -
cdr3_nt: TGCGCCAGCAGCCAAGATTTGAATAGCAATCAGCCCCAGCATTTT
cdr3_aa: CASSQDLNSNQPQHF

j_call: TRBJ1-6
v_call: TRBV5-5
d_call: -
clone_size: -
cdr3_nt: TGTGCCAGCAGCATAGGGGCGTCTCCGAATTCACCCCTCCACTTT
cdr3_aa: CASSIGASPNSPLHF

j_call: TRBJ2-3
v_call: TRBV27
d_call: -
clone_size: -
cdr3_nt: TGTGCCAGCAAAATGGCAGGACACACAGATACGCAGTATTTT
cdr3_aa: CASKMAGHTDTQYF

j_call: TRBJ2-4
v_call: TRBV9
d_call: -
clone_size: -
cdr3_nt: TGTGCCAGCAGCGTAGCGGGGACCAAAAACATTCAGTACTTC
cdr3_aa: CASSVAGTKNIQYF

j_call: TRBJ1-2
v_call: TRBV5-4
d_call: -
clone_size: once
cdr3_nt: TGTGCCAGCAGCTCTGGGGCGCAAACGGATGGCTACACCTTC
cdr3_aa: CASSSGAQTDGYTF

j_call: TRBJ1-1
v_call: TRBV6-5
d_call: -
clone_size: few
cdr3_nt: TGTGCCAGCAGGGACGAGAGGGGTGCCACTGAAGCTTTCTTT
cdr3_aa: CASRDERGATEAFF

j_call: TRBJ1-4
v_call: TRBV27
d_call: TRBD1
clone_size: -
cdr3_nt: TGTGCCAGCAGGAGGGGGCAAACTAATGAAAAACTGTTTTTT
cdr3_aa: CASRRGQTNEKLFF

j_call: TRBJ2-5
v_call: TRBV5-1
d_call: TRBD2
clone_size: -
cdr3_nt: TGCGCCAGCAGCTTGAGGCTAGCGGGGGGGTACGAGACCCAGTACTTC
cdr3_aa: CASSLRLAGGYETQYF

j_call: TRBJ2-2
v_call: TRBV7-3
d_call: TRBD1
clone_size: -
cdr3_nt: TGTGCCAGCAGCTCCCGGACAGGGACCGGGGAGCTGTTTTTT
cdr3_aa: CASSSRTGTGELFF

j_call: TRBJ2-7
v_call: TRBV5-4
d_call: -
clone_size: -
cdr3_nt: TGTGCCAGCAGCTTGTCCCGGACCAGCTCCTACGAGCAGTACTTC
cdr3_aa: CASSLSRTSSYEQYF

j_call: TRBJ1-3
v_call: TRBV7-8
d_call: -
clone_size: few
cdr3_nt: TGTGCCAGCAGCTTACGGGGCTCTGGAAACACCATATATTTT
cdr3_aa: CASSLRGSGNTIYF

j_call: TRBJ2-1
v_call: TRBV12-5
d_call: TRBD1
clone_size: -
cdr3_nt: TGTGCTAGTGGTCGACAGGGGAGGTTCAATGAGCAGTTCTTC
cdr3_aa: CASGRQGRFNEQFF

j_call: TRBJ2-3
v_call: TRBV7-9
d_call: -
clone_size: -
cdr3_nt: TGTGCCAGCAGTCCTACCTCATCTACGCAGTATTTT
cdr3_aa: CASSPTSSTQYF

j_call: TRBJ1-2
v_call: TRBV6-6
d_call: -
clone_size: once
cdr3_nt: TGTGCCAGCAGTTACCGGACCGGGGTCTATGGCTACACCTTC
cdr3_aa: CASSYRTGVYGYTF

j_call: TRBJ2-5
v_call: TRBV11-2
d_call: -
clone_size: -
cdr3_nt: TGTGCCAGCAGCTTAGGCCAGTGGGGGGGCGGGGAGACCCAGTACTTC
cdr3_aa: CASSLGQWGGGETQYF

j_call: TRBJ1-1
v_call: TRBV9
d_call: -
clone_size: -
cdr3_nt: TGTGCCAGCAGCTTTTTAGGGGGGGACACTGAAGCTTTCTTT
cdr3_aa: CASSFLGGDTEAFF

j_call: TRBJ1-1
v_call: TRBV7-2
d_call: TRBD1
clone_size: -
cdr3_nt: TGTGCCACGGGGACAGGTTTGAACACTGAAGCTTTCTTT
cdr3_aa: CATGTGLNTEAFF

j_call: TRBJ2-5
v_call: TRBV5-8
d_call: TRBD1
clone_size: -
cdr3_nt: TGTGCCAGCAGCTTGGGCTTACAGGGGCCTATCGAGGAGACCCAGTACTTC
cdr3_aa: CASSLGLQGPIEETQYF

j_call: TRBJ2-1
v_call: TRBV11-2
d_call: -
clone_size: few
cdr3_nt: TGTGCCAGCAGCCCTCTCGGCAGGGGTTCATGGAATGAGCAGTTCTTC
cdr3_aa: CASSPLGRGSWNEQFF

j_call: TRBJ1-2
v_call: TRBV28
d_call: TRBD1
clone_size: -
cdr3_nt: TGTGCCAGCAGTTACTCCCTACTCCGGGACAGGGGGCGGGGTGGCTACACCTTC
cdr3_aa: CASSYSLLRDRGRGGYTF

j_call: TRBJ1-3
v_call: TRBV6-5
d_call: -
clone_size: -
cdr3_nt: TGTGCCAGCAGTTCGCGGAACACCATATATTTT
cdr3_aa: CASSSRNTIYF

j_call: TRBJ2-3
v_call: TRBV5-6
d_call: -
clone_size: -
cdr3_nt: TGTGCCAGCAGTGAGTTGCGGGGCTGGACAGATACGCAGTATTTT
cdr3_aa: CASSELRGWTDTQYF

j_call: TRBJ2-3
v_call: TRBV5-4
d_call: -
clone_size: -
cdr3_nt: TGTGCCAGCAGCTCGGCGGGTGGGAGCACAGATACGCAGTATTTT
cdr3_aa: CASSSAGGSTDTQYF

j_call: TRBJ2-6
v_call: TRBV10-3
d_call: TRBD2
clone_size: -
cdr3_nt: TGTGCCTCCCGGGGGGAGACTGGGGCCAACGTCCTGACTTTC
cdr3_aa: CASRGETGANVLTF

j_call: TRBJ1-4
v_call: TRBV7-6
d_call: TRBD1
clone_size: -
cdr3_nt: TGTGCCAGCAGCTATAGACAGGGGGCTGCAACTAATGAAAAACTGTTTTTT
cdr3_aa: CASSYRQGAATNEKLFF

j_call: TRBJ1-1
v_call: TRBV6-1
d_call: -
clone_size: -
cdr3_nt: TGTGCCGGCAGGAAAGGGTCCACTGAAGCTTTCTTT
cdr3_aa: CAGRKGSTEAFF

j_call: TRBJ2-3
v_call: TRBV27
d_call: -
clone_size: -
cdr3_nt: TGTGCCAGCAGTTTACCTAAGCAGGTTAGCACAGATACGCAGTATTTT
cdr3_aa: CASSLPKQVSTDTQYF

j_call: TRBJ1-3
v_call: TRBV6-1
d_call: -
clone_size: few
cdr3_nt: TGTGCCAGCGGTGACAGGTTCTCTGGAAACACCATATATTTT
cdr3_aa: CASGDRFSGNTIYF

j_call: TRBJ1-6
v_call: TRBV5-4
d_call: -
clone_size: -
cdr3_nt: TGTGCCAGCAGCCTACGAAACAGGAATTCACCCCTCCACTTT
cdr3_aa: CASSLRNRNSPLHF

j_call: TRBJ2-6
v_call: TRBV19
d_call: TRBD1
clone_size: -
cdr3_nt: TGTGCCAGTAGGGGGACAGGCCGGCTCTCTGGGGCCAACGTCCTGACTTTC
cdr3_aa: CASRGTGRLSGANVLTF

j_call: TRBJ2-2
v_call: TRBV7-9
d_call: TRBD1
clone_size: -
cdr3_nt: TGTGCCAGCAGCTCGACAGGGGCGACGAACACCGGGGAGCTGTTTTTT
cdr3_aa: CASSSTGATNTGELFF

j_call: TRBJ1-5
v_call: TRBV10-2
d_call: -
clone_size: -
cdr3_nt: TGCGCCAGCAGTGAAAGGGTCGGGGGCAATCAGCCCCAGCATTTT
cdr3_aa: CASSERVGGNQPQHF

j_call: TRBJ2-7
v_call: TRBV6-1
d_call: -
clone_size: -
cdr3_nt: TGTGCCAGCAGTTCCGTGGGGGGTTACGAGCAGTACTTC
cdr3_aa: CASSSVGGYEQYF

j_call: TRBJ1-3
v_call: TRBV6-6
d_call: TRBD1
clone_size: -
cdr3_nt: TGTGCCAGCAGTGACAGGGCTGGAAACACCATATATTTT
cdr3_aa: CASSDRAGNTIYF

j_call: TRBJ2-2
v_call: TRBV7-9
d_call: -
clone_size: -
cdr3_nt: TGTGCCAGCAGCTTGGGGCGGGACAGCGCGAACACCGGGGAGCTGTTTTTT
cdr3_aa: CASSLGRDSANTGELFF

j_call: TRBJ1-5
v_call: TRBV29-1
d_call: TRBD1
clone_size: -
cdr3_nt: TGCAGCGTTATAGGACAGGGGGTTGGACAGCCCCAGCATTTT
cdr3_aa: CSVIGQGVGQPQHF

j_call: TRBJ2-3
v_call: TRBV10-3
d_call: -
clone_size: -
cdr3_nt: TGTGCCATCAGTCCGAAGTTGAGGGACACAGATACGCAGTATTTT
cdr3_aa: CAISPKLRDTDTQYF

j_call: TRBJ2-2
v_call: TRBV2
d_call: -
clone_size: -
cdr3_nt: TGTGCCAGCAGGGGGGGCAGGGGCCGTACGAACACCGGGGAGCTGTTTTTT
cdr3_aa: CASRGGRGRTNTGELFF